The clone carrying this T cell receptor (beta chain) was recorded once. The data belong to a study of T cells in Graves' hyperthyroidism and ophthalmopathy. Orbital computed tomography and thyroid ultrasound, together with serum TRAb and thyroxine and clinical symptoms, were used for diagnoses. RNA transcripts yielded amplified TCR beta CDR3 regions. TCR CDR3 underwent first-round RT-PCR with the HTBI primer set. TCRdb analysed the multiplex PCR reads with MiXCR anew, one entry per CDR3 protein. The sample yields 530,000 or so distinct CDR3 sequences, approximately 24% seen once. There are 16 residues in the CDR3. Trimming pared 0 bases from V and 4 bases from J, leaving 15 bases between. The germline V gene has CDR1 MNHEY and CDR2 SVGAGI.

The rearrangement uses TRBV6-5 and TRBJ2-5, with a possible D match to TRBD1 (5 bases). This TCR was sampled from a woman in her twenties or thirties with Graves' ophthalmopathy. The source material was blood. CDR3 bases: TGTGCCAGCAGTTACTCGAATCAGGGAATAGGAGAGACCCAGTACTTC. Translation gives CASSYSNQGIGETQYF.